A single sample gave rise to the 13 T cell receptor beta chains below, sequenced in a study of blood T cell repertoires in COVID-19 (dated by TCRdb to about 2020). To prepare the library, the immunoSEQ multiplex PCR assay was applied. As stored in TCRdb, this immuneACCESS dataset retains in-frame rearrangements with V and J assigned. A fraction of the clones does not appear; measured against another copy, unresolved V genes explain less than half of the discrepancy, and the remainder lacks a known reason. The sample yields around 240,000 clones; roughly 86% were counted once. The top ten clones comprise approximately 2.1% of the sample. Sequencing input: PBMCs or T cells enriched from blood (not recorded which). The source is a woman aged 50 to 60 who had recovered from COVID-19.

V and J are TRBV5-1 and TRBJ2-1; 10 bases agree with TRBD2. Germline CDR1 and CDR2: SGHRS and YFSETQ. Trimming removed 0 bases from V and 12 bases from J; junction bases left unmatched: 15. This CDR3 has 17 amino acids. As DNA, the CDR3 is TGCGCCAGCAGCTTGGCCCTAGCGGGAGTGGGGGATGAAGGGCAGTTCTTC. This translates into CASSLALAGVGDEGQFF.

This clone was counted a single time. The chain is built from TRBV5-1 and TRBJ1-2, with D possibly matching TRBD1 (6 bases). CDR3 length: 12 amino acids. CDR1 and CDR2 from the germline V gene are SGHRS and YFSETQ. V gave up 0 bases and J gave up 8 bases, with 8 bases separating them. This CDR3 reads CASSLERGGYTF. CDR3 bases: TGCGCCAGCAGCTTGGAAAGGGGGGGCTACACCTTC.

This clone has just one count. The chain links TRBV5-1 to TRBJ1-4; a weak D match, TRBD1 (5 bases). Germline V gene lookup returns CDR1 SGHRS and CDR2 YFSETQ. Trimming took off 4 bases at V and 0 bases at J, with 10 bases between the two ends. This CDR3 comprises 15 residues. The CDR3 protein is CASSLGRATNEKLFF. The CDR3 DNA reads as TGCGCCAGCAGCCTGGGCAGGGCAACTAATGAAAAACTGTTTTTT.

The chain uses TRBV9 and TRBJ2-7, with 11 bases aligning to TRBD2. CDR3 size: 18 residues. V gave up 2 bases and J gave up 0 bases; unmatched junction bases: 10. Germline values: CDR1 SGDLS, CDR2 YYNGEE. The CDR3 sequence is CASSVGLAGGSSSYEQYF. CDR3 coding DNA: TGTGCCAGCAGCGTGGGGCTAGCGGGAGGATCGAGCTCCTACGAGCAGTACTTC.

V gene TRBV28 combines with J gene TRBJ2-1; a weak D match, TRBD1 (6 bases). This CDR3 region has 13 residues. In germline, CDR1 is MDHEN, CDR2 SYDVKM. V was cut by 8 bases and J by 7 bases, with 15 bases left in between. The CDR3 loop reads CASGAGDRNEQFF. The CDR3 nucleotides read TGTGCCAGCGGTGCAGGGGATAGGAATGAGCAGTTCTTC.

The V gene is TRBV5-6, the J gene TRBJ2-1; TRBD2 matches 13 bases. The CDR3 runs to 16 residues. Germline V CDR1 and CDR2: SGHDT, YYEEEE. V was clipped by 1 base and J by 4 bases; unmatched bases: 2. The CDR3 protein is CASSLRTSGGYNEQFF. Written as DNA, the CDR3 is TGTGCCAGCAGCTTGCGGACTAGCGGGGGTTACAATGAGCAGTTCTTC.

This clone has a single count. The gene calls are TRBV7-3 and TRBJ2-1, with D possibly being TRBD2 (5 bases). This CDR3 is built from 16 residues. With 1 base removed from V and 4 bases from J, the gap between germline ends came to 14 bases. From germline, CDR1 is SGHTA and CDR2 FQGTGA. DNA of the CDR3: TGTGCCAGCAGCTTAAAAGGGCGGGTATATTACAATGAGCAGTTCTTC. This gives the protein CASSLKGRVYYNEQFF. Looking up the rest from reference TRBV7-3 and TRBJ2-1 gives the full variable domain: GAGVSQTPSNKVTEKGKYVELRCDPISGHTALYWYRQSLGQGPEFLIYFQGTGAADDSGLPNDRFFAVRPEGSVSTLKIQRTERGDSAVYLCASSLKGRVYYNEQFFGPGTRLTVL.

The V call is TRBV4-1, the J call TRBJ1-5, with a possible D match to TRBD1 (5 bases). The germline V gene encodes CDR1 MGHRA and CDR2 YSYEKL. The CDR3 is 16 residues long. Trimming stripped 0 bases from V and 3 bases from J, with 12 bases between. Here the CDR3 reads CASSQDLRGYNQPQHF. DNA of the CDR3: TGCGCCAGCAGCCAAGATCTTCGGGGGTACAATCAGCCCCAGCATTTT.

The chain is built from TRBV19 and TRBJ2-7, with D maybe TRBD1 (7 bases). CDR1 is LNHDA and CDR2 is SQIVND in the germline V gene (reference sequence). The CDR3 loop spans 13 amino acids. The V and J ends lost 4 bases and 3 bases respectively, with 10 bases between them. CDR3 DNA: TGTGCCAGTAGTAGGGGGGACAGCTACGAGCAGTACTTC. Protein sequence: CASSRGDSYEQYF.

The chain joins TRBV5-1 to TRBJ2-2; no clear D gene. CDR3 length equals 14 residues. Per germline, CDR1 SGHRS and CDR2 YFSETQ. Deletions cut 0 bases from V and 4 bases from J, with 7 bases between. The CDR3 coding sequence is TGCGCCAGCAGCTTGGGCCACTCCACCGGGGAGCTGTTTTTT. Its protein is CASSLGHSTGELFF. The whole variable domain, filled in from reference TRBV5-1 and TRBJ2-2, reads KAGVTQTPRYLIKTRGQQVTLSCSPISGHRSVSWYQQTPGQGLQFLFEYFSETQRNKGNFPGRFSGRQFSNSRSEMNVSTLELGDSALYLCASSLGHSTGELFFGEGSRLTVL.

The CDR3 protein is CASSTRQGDYGYTF. In DNA, the CDR3 is TGTGCCAGCAGTACAAGACAGGGTGACTATGGCTACACCTTC. The chain employs TRBV27 and TRBJ1-2; the match to TRBD1 covers 7 bases. Germline CDR1 is MNHEY and CDR2 is SMNVEV (reference sequence). Trimming cost V 5 bases and J 3 bases; bases outside gene matches: 6. The CDR3 runs to 14 residues.

This clone was picked up a small number of times. The rearrangement links TRBV9 to TRBJ1-2; D possibly corresponds to TRBD1 (5 bases). V gave up 0 bases and J gave up 5 bases, with 8 bases separating them. The germline CDR1 and CDR2 sequences are SGDLS and YYNGEE. This CDR3 contains 13 residues. CDR3 nucleotides: TGTGCCAGCAGCGTAGCGGGGGATTATGGCTACACCTTC. As protein: CASSVAGDYGYTF.

CDR3 sequence (DNA): TGTGCCAGCAGTTTCCTAGCAGGGGGCTTGGCTGAAGCTTTCTTT. Protein product: CASSFLAGGLAEAFF. The chain employs TRBV27 and TRBJ1-1; 8 nucleotides line up with TRBD1. Germline CDR1 is MNHEY and CDR2 is SMNVEV (reference sequence). The CDR3 is made up of 15 amino acids. V lost 3 bases to trimming and J lost 6 bases; unmatched junction nucleotides: 9.